These T cell receptor beta chains were read from a single sample in a study of control samples from healthy donors and cancer patients. Clones were sequenced by immunoSEQ multiplex PCR, and TCRdb holds only the in-frame ones, with some missing. The sample lists about 120,000 clones; more than 75% were seen once. The material sequenced was blood. These receptors were taken from a man between 18 and 29 years old in good health. The CDR3 runs from the conserved cysteine through the conserved F or W. A D gene is named only where the DNA matches it firmly. The size entry is marked missing in some rows and otherwise reads once, few, many or a size class.

abundance: NA; v_gene: TRBV11-3; j_gene: TRBJ1-1; d_gene: NA; CDR3aa: CASSVGPDSEAFF; CDR3nt: TGTGCCAGCAGCGTAGGACCGGACAGTGAAGCTTTCTTT
abundance: NA; v_gene: TRBV12-2; j_gene: TRBJ2-1; d_gene: NA; CDR3aa: CASRLGSGGSYNEQFF; CDR3nt: TGTGCAAGTCGCTTAGGTAGTGGAGGCTCCTACAATGAGCAGTTCTTC
abundance: few; v_gene: TRBV11-2; j_gene: TRBJ1-1; d_gene: NA; CDR3aa: CASSLGRNTEAFF; CDR3nt: TGTGCCAGCAGCTTAGGCAGGAACACTGAAGCTTTCTTT
abundance: NA; v_gene: TRBV14; j_gene: TRBJ1-2; d_gene: NA; CDR3aa: CASSQVEGRLVPGYTF; CDR3nt: TGTGCCAGCAGCCAAGTGGAGGGTCGATTGGTCCCTGGCTACACCTTC
abundance: NA; v_gene: TRBV30; j_gene: TRBJ1-5; d_gene: NA; CDR3aa: CAWSVAGHQPQHF; CDR3nt: TGTGCCTGGAGTGTAGCGGGGCACCAGCCCCAGCATTTT
abundance: NA; v_gene: TRBV24-1; j_gene: TRBJ2-7; d_gene: NA; CDR3aa: CATSGHSYEQYF; CDR3nt: TGTGCCACCAGTGGTCACTCCTACGAGCAGTACTTC
abundance: NA; v_gene: TRBV28; j_gene: TRBJ1-5; d_gene: NA; CDR3aa: CASSRDSHEPQHF; CDR3nt: TGTGCCAGCTCCAGAGACAGCCACGAGCCCCAGCATTTT
abundance: NA; v_gene: TRBV28; j_gene: TRBJ1-1; d_gene: NA; CDR3aa: CASSFGVRVGGRTEAFF; CDR3nt: TGTGCCAGCAGTTTTGGAGTTCGTGTCGGGGGAAGGACTGAAGCTTTCTTT
abundance: once; v_gene: TRBV29-1; j_gene: TRBJ1-1; d_gene: TRBD1; CDR3aa: CSVEKGGVGTEAFF; CDR3nt: TGCAGCGTTGAGAAAGGGGGCGTGGGCACTGAAGCTTTCTTT
abundance: few; v_gene: TRBV5-1; j_gene: TRBJ1-3; d_gene: NA; CDR3aa: CASSFSQQTSGNTIYF; CDR3nt: TGCGCCAGCAGCTTCAGCCAACAGACCTCTGGAAACACCATATATTTT
abundance: NA; v_gene: TRBV11-2; j_gene: TRBJ2-7; d_gene: NA; CDR3aa: CASSLSSYEQYF; CDR3nt: TGTGCCAGCAGCTTAAGCTCCTACGAGCAGTACTTC
abundance: NA; v_gene: TRBV4-1; j_gene: TRBJ1-5; d_gene: NA; CDR3aa: CASSQEADKAQPQHF; CDR3nt: TGCGCCAGCAGCCAAGAGGCCGACAAAGCTCAGCCCCAGCATTTT
abundance: NA; v_gene: TRBV5-6; j_gene: TRBJ1-2; d_gene: TRBD1; CDR3aa: CASSLDRGPPNYGYTF; CDR3nt: TGTGCCAGCAGCTTGGACAGGGGCCCCCCTAACTATGGCTACACCTTC
abundance: NA; v_gene: TRBV7-2; j_gene: TRBJ2-6; d_gene: NA; CDR3aa: CASSLSSSSGANVLTF; CDR3nt: TGTGCCAGCAGCTTAAGTAGCTCCTCTGGGGCCAACGTCCTGACTTTC
abundance: NA; v_gene: TRBV13; j_gene: TRBJ1-2; d_gene: TRBD1; CDR3aa: CASSLGQGAGGYTF; CDR3nt: TGTGCCAGCAGCTTGGGACAGGGGGCGGGAGGCTACACCTTC
abundance: once; v_gene: TRBV27; j_gene: TRBJ1-1; d_gene: TRBD1; CDR3aa: CASRLQGASRTEAFF; CDR3nt: TGTGCCAGCAGGTTACAGGGGGCTAGTCGGACTGAAGCTTTCTTT
abundance: NA; v_gene: TRBV18; j_gene: TRBJ2-1; d_gene: TRBD2; CDR3aa: CASSPRAGELQQFF; CDR3nt: TGTGCCAGCTCACCACGGGCGGGAGAATTGCAGCAGTTCTTC